This T cell receptor (beta chain) appears in the sequencing data of a study of blood T cell repertoires in COVID-19. TCRdb keeps only in-frame clones here, not all; method: immunoSEQ multiplex PCR. The data hold some 10,000 clones, with 85% to 90% observed a single time. The CDR3 sequence is 14 residues long. Trimming pared 4 bases from V and 1 base from J, leaving 11 bases between. From germline, CDR1 is SGHRS and CDR2 YFSETQ. The V call is TRBV5-1, the J call TRBJ2-5, with D possibly matching TRBD2 (6 bases). The receptor was isolated from a woman aged 55-70 years with active COVID-19. The sample was peripheral blood. As DNA, the CDR3 is TGCGCCAGCAGCCCCTCCGGGAGCCAAGAGACCCAGTACTTC. Amino acid sequence: CASSPSGSQETQYF.